The 18 T cell receptor beta chains below were found in one sample sequenced in a study of early T cells in non-severe SARS-CoV-2 infection (dated by TCRdb to the early 2020s). Receptors were amplified or captured by 5' RACE. TCRdb records NextSeq 500 as the sequencer. Through fastp at Q25 and MiXCR, TCRdb rebuilt clones from the public reads, retaining in-frame beta chains. Identical CDR3 protein sequences are pooled into one entry, listed with their most common genes and DNA. Present in this sample are tens of thousands of distinct CDR3 sequences, approximately 5.4% of which were seen just once. The ten most abundant clones make up 11% of the sample. Material: whole blood. These TCRs come from an adult who was a healthcare worker with PCR-confirmed SARS-CoV-2 infection or an uninfected control (not recorded which).

This clonotype has a handful of counts. This chain links TRBV5-1 with TRBJ2-5; 13 positions agree with TRBD2. Germline values: CDR1 SGHRS, CDR2 YFSETQ. This CDR3 is built from 16 residues. With V trimmed by 2 bases and J by 5 bases, 6 bases remained unmatched. CDR3 DNA: TGCGCCAGCAGCTTCCGGACTAGCGGGAGTGGGGAGACCCAGTACTTC. This codes for CASSFRTSGSGETQYF. Full variable domain (outside the CDR3, taken from reference TRBV5-1 and TRBJ2-5): KAGVTQTPRYLIKTRGQQVTLSCSPISGHRSVSWYQQTPGQGLQFLFEYFSETQRNKGNFPGRFSGRQFSNSRSEMNVSTLELGDSALYLCASSFRTSGSGETQYFGPGTRLLVL.

V and J are TRBV27 and TRBJ2-1, with TRBD2 identical over 8 bases. J was trimmed by 3 bases and V by 5 bases; bases with no gene match: 6. The CDR3 totals 15 residues. Germline V lookup: CDR1 MNHEY, CDR2 SMNVEV (reference sequence). CDR3 sequence: CASSPISGVYNEQFF. The CDR3 DNA is TGTGCCAGCAGTCCTATTAGCGGGGTCTACAATGAGCAGTTCTTC.

This clonotype was detected ten times or more. The chain has TRBV9 and TRBJ1-1; maybe TRBD1 (6 bases). Between the trimmed V and J ends, which lost 4 bases and 4 bases, there was a span of 17 bases. The CDR3 contains 15 residues. In germline, CDR1 is SGDLS, CDR2 YYNGEE. Here the CDR3 reads CASSPGGRGGTEAFF. The CDR3 nucleotides read TGTGCCAGCAGCCCCGGGGGGCGGGGAGGCACTGAAGCTTTCTTT.

The sample holds many counts of this clonotype. The chain recombines TRBV12-3 or TRBV12-4 with TRBJ1-5; tentatively, D is TRBD1 (6 bases). Trimming stripped 7 bases from V and 2 bases from J, with 18 bases between. There are 16 residues in the CDR3. The CDR3 DNA reads TGTGCCAGCACCACTGGGCGGCAGGGGCGCAATCAGCCCCAGCATTTT. Amino acids: CASTTGRQGRNQPQHF.

This clonotype occurred many times. The chain is built from TRBV12-5 and TRBJ2-5; D not certain. The germline gives CDR1 LGHNT, CDR2 FRNRAP. Trimming cost V 0 bases and J 4 bases, with 3 bases left between them. The CDR3 is 12 residues long. CDR3 in DNA: TGTGCTAGTGGTTTGGTGGGAGAGACCCAGTACTTC. This encodes CASGLVGETQYF.

The chain carries TRBV7-8 and TRBJ2-3; 12 positions match TRBD2. The CDR3 contains 16 residues. Germline CDR1 and CDR2: SGHVS and FQNEAQ. V trimming: 4 bases; J trimming: 4 bases; junction bases outside the gene matches: 6. The CDR3 coding sequence is TGTGCCAGCAGCTCATACGGACTAGCGGGACCAGATACGCAGTATTTT. Its protein product is CASSSYGLAGPDTQYF. The variable domain in full, completed from reference TRBV7-8 and TRBJ2-3, reads GAGVSQSPRYKVAKRGQDVALRCDPISGHVSLFWYQQALGQGPEFLTYFQNEAQLDKSGLPSDRFFAERPEGSVSTLKIQRTQQEDSAVYLCASSSYGLAGPDTQYFGPGTRLTVL.

The rearrangement joins TRBV7-9 to TRBJ2-7; 8 bases are shared with TRBD1. After removal of 3 bases from V and 7 bases from J, the junction contained 5 bases not matched to a gene. The CDR3 is made up of 13 amino acids. CDR1 is SEHNR and CDR2 is FQNEAQ in the germline V gene (reference sequence). The CDR3 region has the DNA TGTGCCAGCAGCTTGGACAGGGACAGGGAGCAGTACTTC. Its translation is CASSLDRDREQYF.

This clonotype was counted ten times or more. The chain links TRBV2 to TRBJ1-2, with D unclear. This CDR3 is built from 11 residues. V lost 4 bases, J lost 5 bases, and 5 bases lay in between. Germline values: CDR1 SNHLY, CDR2 FYNNEI. The CDR3 loop is CASSVLYGYTF. The CDR3 nucleotides are TGTGCCAGCAGTGTATTATATGGCTACACCTTC.

This clonotype occurred many times. This rearrangement joins TRBV4-3 to TRBJ1-4; maybe TRBD1 (6 bases). V lost 1 base and J lost 8, with 20 bases in between. The CDR3 is 17 residues long. Germline assignment: CDR1 LGHNA and CDR2 YSLEER. CDR3 sequence reads: CASSQVRGKPQEEKLFF. CDR3 nucleotides: TGCGCCAGCAGCCAAGTCAGGGGCAAACCCCAGGAGGAAAAACTGTTTTTT.

This clonotype was seen ten or more times. V gene TRBV18 combines with J gene TRBJ1-4; 10 nucleotides align to TRBD1. Trimming took 5 bases from V and 1 from J; bases not matched to a gene: 7. Germline loops: CDR1 KGHSH, CDR2 LQKENI. This CDR3 spans 17 amino acids. The CDR3 loop reads CASSIRDRGRTNEKLFF. The CDR3 bases are TGTGCCAGCTCAATCCGGGACAGGGGTCGAACTAATGAAAAACTGTTTTTT.

At least ten counts were recorded for this clonotype. This sequence joins TRBV28 and TRBJ2-3; TRBD2 matches 8 bases. Germline CDR1 and CDR2: MDHEN and SYDVKM. V lost 8 bases and J lost 0; bases outside the gene matches: 4. CDR3 length: 14 residues. This CDR3 is CASRRGGSTDTQYF. The CDR3 bases are TGTGCCAGCCGACGGGGGGGGAGCACAGATACGCAGTATTTT.

This clonotype was recorded many times. This sequence joins TRBV5-1 and TRBJ1-3; 7 nucleotides line up with TRBD1. J lost 7 bases, V lost 0 bases, and 10 bases had no gene match. The CDR3 totals 16 residues. Germline CDR1 SGHRS, CDR2 YFSETQ. Here the CDR3 reads CASSLGVRQGWNTIYF. CDR3 nucleotides: TGCGCCAGCAGCTTGGGTGTGAGACAGGGTTGGAACACCATATATTTT.

This clonotype was found a few times. The chain links TRBV29-1 to TRBJ1-4; 12 nucleotides agree with TRBD1. Germline values: CDR1 SQVTM, CDR2 ANQGSEA. Unmatched junction bases numbered 6, after V lost 7 bases and J lost 6 bases. The CDR3 extends over 14 amino acids. CDR3 sequence (DNA): TGCAGCGCCAGGGACAGGGGGCCTGATGAAAAACTGTTTTTT. Translating it yields CSARDRGPDEKLFF.

The table lists this clonotype with many counts. This sequence joins TRBV7-2 and TRBJ2-7; D possibly corresponds to TRBD1 (6 bases). Per the germline V gene, CDR1 is SGHTA and CDR2 is FQGNSA. Deletions cut 1 base from V and 7 bases from J, with 17 bases between. This CDR3 region has 15 residues. The CDR3 DNA reads TGTGCCAGCAGCTTAGTATCAGGGGCCCAGGGAGAGCAGTACTTC. Translation gives CASSLVSGAQGEQYF.

In its sample, this clonotype was seen many times. The J gene is TRBJ2-7, the V gene TRBV29-1, with D tentatively TRBD1 (6 bases). Trimming left V 5 bases short and J 0 bases short, with 8 bases between. This CDR3 region has 12 residues. Per the germline V gene, CDR1 is SQVTM and CDR2 is ANQGSEA. The CDR3 protein is CSVQGNSYEQYF. In DNA, the CDR3 is TGCAGCGTTCAGGGGAACTCCTACGAGCAGTACTTC.

CDR3 coding DNA: TGTGCCAGCAGTTGGGAGGCGAACACTGAAGCTTTCTTT. This gives the protein CASSWEANTEAFF. The genes are TRBV27 and TRBJ1-1; D ambiguous. V was clipped by 4 bases and J by 1 base, with 7 bases between them. CDR3 size: 13 residues. Per the germline V gene, CDR1 is MNHEY and CDR2 is SMNVEV (reference sequence).

The CDR3 DNA is TGTGCCTGGAGTGTCCGAGAGACCCAGTACTTC. Its protein product is CAWSVRETQYF. The genes are TRBV30 and TRBJ2-5; D gene unclear. Trimming left V 0 bases short and J 4 bases short, with 3 bases between. The germline gives CDR1 GTSNPN, CDR2 SVGIG (reference sequence). This CDR3 comprises 11 residues.

The sample holds many counts of this clonotype. This rearrangement joins TRBV6-1 to TRBJ2-1; 9 nucleotides line up with TRBD2. The V gene's germline CDR1 is MNHNS and CDR2 SASEGT. This CDR3 region has 15 residues. V was pared by 3 bases and J by 9 bases, with 9 bases of the junction left unmatched. CDR3 in DNA: TGTGCCAGCAGTGAGGTCGGTAGCGGGAGTTCTGAGCAGTTCTTC. Translated: CASSEVGSGSSEQFF.